These 7 T cell receptor beta chains share one sample of origin, sequenced in a study of tumor and adjacent non-tumor tissue in lung cancer. Three rounds of nested PCR, following a modified ARM-PCR protocol, produced the TCRbeta library. TCRdb reprocessed the multiplex PCR reads with MiXCR, giving one entry per CDR3 protein. Of roughly 120,000 distinct CDR3 sequences in the sample, around 75% are singletons; the top ten hold approximately 35%. The template was RNA from unsorted bulk tissue. Sequencing input: lung tumor tissue. The receptor source for this set is an older woman with non-small cell lung cancer.

Details on this clonotype: Given the absence of the conserved phenylalanine or tryptophan at the CDR3 end, a read error is likely. The genes are TRBV7-9 and TRBJ2-3; D is perhaps TRBD2 (6 bases). Germline CDR1 reads SEHNR; CDR2 reads FQNEAQ (reference sequence). Trimming stripped 1 base from V and 2 bases from J, with 13 bases between. The CDR3 loop spans 16 amino acids. The CDR3 spells CASSLGWGGVTDTQYL. The CDR3 DNA is TGTGCCAGCAGCTTAGGGTGGGGCGGGGTCACAGATACGCAGTATCTT.

About this clonotype itself: Lacking the conserved final phenylalanine or tryptophan, this CDR3 likely reflects a read error. The CDR3 DNA sequence: TGTGCAAGCAGTGAATACGGACTGGGGGCCTACGAGCAGTACTTA. Translation: CASSEYGLGAYEQYL. The chain uses TRBV6-1 and TRBJ2-7, with D tentatively TRBD1 or TRBD2 (5 bases each). In germline, CDR1 is MNHNS, CDR2 SASEGT. The CDR3 covers 15 residues.

The chain combines TRBV29-1 with TRBJ1-2; D is uncertain. This CDR3 comprises 13 residues. V was cut by 5 bases and J by 8 bases, with 18 bases left in between. CDR1 is SQVTM and CDR2 is ANQGSEA in the germline V gene. CDR3 nucleotides: TGCAGCGTTTGGGAGGAGATTTTTGAAGGCTACACCTTC. Translated, it gives CSVWEEIFEGYTF.

CDR3 DNA: TGTGCCAGCTGTTTACAGGGGGGTACCGGGGAGCTGTTTTTT. Translating gives CASCLQGGTGELFF. The chain recombines TRBV6-5 with TRBJ2-2; 8 bases line up with TRBD1. J gave up 5 bases and V 8 bases, and 7 bases lay outside the gene matches. The CDR3 runs to 14 residues. From germline, CDR1 is MNHEY and CDR2 SVGAGI.

With respect to this clonotype: A much larger clone is a single base away; this may be a read error. The chain combines TRBV6-1 with TRBJ2-1, with 7 positions matching TRBD2. The CDR3 is 15 amino acids. Germline CDR1 is MNHNS and CDR2 is SASEGT. The trim removed 6 bases at V and 9 bases at J, leaving 14 bases unmatched. This CDR3 reads CASSSGLTGKSEQFF. CDR3 DNA: TGTGCCAGCAGCTCGGGACTAACGGGGAAAAGTGAGCAGTTCTTC.

As to this clonotype: The CDR3 ends on some other residue instead of the conserved phenylalanine or tryptophan, so this is likely a read error. V and J are TRBV6-1 and TRBJ1-4, with D possibly TRBD1 on 5 matching bases. From germline, CDR1 is MNHNS and CDR2 SASEGT. The CDR3 has 16 amino acids. This CDR3 is CASSSAGEQANEKLFL. The CDR3 nucleotides are TGTGCTAGCAGTTCGGCGGGGGAGCAGGCTAATGAAAAACTGTTTCTT.

A word on this clonotype: The germline gene is not matched at one end of the junction; a read error may be the cause. The chain is built from TRBV20-1 and TRBJ2-3; D might be TRBD1 or TRBD2, each matching 6 bases. The CDR3 has 17 residues. Germline CDR1 is DFQATT and CDR2 is SNEGSKA (reference sequence). The CDR3 region is CSARDQLSGAYTGTQYF. The CDR3, as DNA: TGCAGTGCTAGAGATCAGCTATCGGGGGCTTACACAGGTACGCAGTATTTT.